These 3 T cell receptor beta chains were sequenced from one sample in a study of read filtering for tumor transcriptome and immune sequencing. From about 400 ng of RNA, a library with molecular barcoded alpha/delta and beta/gamma adaptors was made. Via MiXCR, TCRdb re-called the reads, giving one row per CDR3 protein. Seen here are about 46,000 distinct CDR3 sequences, roughly 20% observed once, and the top ten hold over 35%. Sequencing was performed on a population of CD138-negative cells sorted from bone marrow. All receptors come from a donor over 35 with multiple myeloma.

Concerning this clonotype itself: Since a much larger clone is just one base distant, this may be a read error. This is likely a read error, given that the CDR3 carries no conserved phenylalanine or tryptophan at its end. The V and J genes are TRBV6-2 or TRBV6-3 and TRBJ2-1; TRBD1 matches at 11 bases. The length of the CDR3 is 15 residues. Trimming cost V 7 bases and J 8 bases; bases outside gene matches: 10. Germline V gene data show CDR1 as MNHEY and CDR2 as SVGEGT. CDR3 sequence reads: CASTEPGQGGYEQFS. In DNA, the CDR3 is TGTGCCAGCACTGAACCGGGACAGGGGGGCTATGAGCAGTTCTCC.

On this clonotype: A much more abundant neighbour one base away suggests this may be a read error. The V call is TRBV12-3 or TRBV12-4, the J call TRBJ2-5; TRBD1 matches 9 bases. There are 15 residues in the CDR3. CDR3 in DNA: TGTACCAGCAGTTTTTCGACAGGGGGATGGGAGACCCAGTACTTC. Protein sequence: CTSSFSTGGWETQYF.

This clonotype came up a few times. The V call is TRBV4-3, the J call TRBJ2-2; the D gene is possibly TRBD2 (5 bases). Germline-derived CDR1 and CDR2 are LGHNA and YSLEER. Trimming cost V 0 bases and J 0 bases, with 11 bases left between them. The length of the CDR3 is 17 residues. The CDR3 nucleotides read TGCGCCAGCAGCCAAGAGCTAGCAGCTTCGAACACCGGGGAGCTGTTTTTT. Amino acid sequence: CASSQELAASNTGELFF.